This T cell receptor beta chain was retrieved from a study of cytomegalovirus exposure and HLA in healthy donors. Study-wide findings and caveats: TCR beta sequences reportedly predicted the HLA-A and HLA-B alleles of most subjects accurately. As confirmed in vitro, a few CMV-associated chains were specific for CMV antigens. In an earlier analysis, productive rearrangement rates for most beta V segments clustered near 87% or 30%.

A few counts support this clone. The antigen is not known. PCR involved 60 Vbeta and 13 Jbeta primers. Measured with immunoSEQ multiplex PCR; TCRdb has only the in-frame clones, and not every one. The profile shows 140,000 or so clones, roughly two thirds of them singletons. Deletions cut 8 bases from V and 6 bases from J, with 16 bases between. Per germline, CDR1 LNHDA and CDR2 SQIVND (reference sequence). The CDR3 has 14 amino acids. The sequence came from a male donor in good health and CMV-seronegative. The chain recombines TRBV19 with TRBJ2-2, with D hard to call. Sequenced: PBMCs. The CDR3 is CASVSGELSGELFF. DNA for the CDR3: TGTGCCAGTGTTTCCGGAGAGTTATCCGGGGAGCTGTTTTTT.